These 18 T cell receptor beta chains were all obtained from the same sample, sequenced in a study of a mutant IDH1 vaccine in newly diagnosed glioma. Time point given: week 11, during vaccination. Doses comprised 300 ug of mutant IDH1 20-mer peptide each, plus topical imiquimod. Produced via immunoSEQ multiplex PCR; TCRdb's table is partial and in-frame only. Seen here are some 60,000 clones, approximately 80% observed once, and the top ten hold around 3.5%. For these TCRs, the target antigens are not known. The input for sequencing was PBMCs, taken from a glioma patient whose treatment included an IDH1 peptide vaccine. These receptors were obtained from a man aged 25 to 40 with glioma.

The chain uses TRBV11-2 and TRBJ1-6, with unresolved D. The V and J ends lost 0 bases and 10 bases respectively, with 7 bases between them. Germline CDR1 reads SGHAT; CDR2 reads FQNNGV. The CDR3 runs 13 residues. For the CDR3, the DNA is TGTGCCAGCAGCTTAGAACCCGGCTCACCCCTCCACTTT. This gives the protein CASSLEPGSPLHF.

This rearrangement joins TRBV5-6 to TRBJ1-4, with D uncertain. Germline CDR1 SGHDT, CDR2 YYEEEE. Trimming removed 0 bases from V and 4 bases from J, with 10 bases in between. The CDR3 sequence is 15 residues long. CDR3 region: CASSLARGGNEKLFF. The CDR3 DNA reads TGTGCCAGCAGCTTGGCCCGGGGTGGTAATGAAAAACTGTTTTTT.

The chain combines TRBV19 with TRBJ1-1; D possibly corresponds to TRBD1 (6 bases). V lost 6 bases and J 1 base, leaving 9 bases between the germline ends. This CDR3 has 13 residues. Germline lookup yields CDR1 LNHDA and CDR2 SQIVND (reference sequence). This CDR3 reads CASSATGNTEAFF. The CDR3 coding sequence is TGTGCCAGTAGCGCGACAGGGAACACTGAAGCTTTCTTT.

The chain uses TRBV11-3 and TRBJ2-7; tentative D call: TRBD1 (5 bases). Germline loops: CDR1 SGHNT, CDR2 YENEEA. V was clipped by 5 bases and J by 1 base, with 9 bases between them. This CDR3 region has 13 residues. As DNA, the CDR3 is TGTGCCAGCAGCAGAGACAGTTCCTACGAGCAGTACTTC. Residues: CASSRDSSYEQYF.

This CDR3 reads CASSLVWSSGGEETQYF. CDR3 sequence (DNA): TGTGCCAGCAGCTTGGTGTGGTCTAGCGGGGGGGAAGAGACCCAGTACTTC. The chain combines TRBV5-6 with TRBJ2-5, with TRBD2 identical over 12 bases. This CDR3 contains 17 residues. The V segment lost 0 bases and the J segment 3 bases; nucleotides outside the gene matches: 6. CDR1 SGHDT and CDR2 YYEEEE come from the germline V gene.

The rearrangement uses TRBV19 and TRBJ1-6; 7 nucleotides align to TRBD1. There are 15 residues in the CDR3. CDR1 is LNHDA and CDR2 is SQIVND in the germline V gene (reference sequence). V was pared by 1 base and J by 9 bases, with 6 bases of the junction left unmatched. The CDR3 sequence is CASSIVRDRTSPLHF. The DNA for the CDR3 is TGTGCCAGTAGTATAGTCCGGGACAGAACTTCACCCCTCCACTTT. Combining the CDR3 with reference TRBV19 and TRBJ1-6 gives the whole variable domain DGGITQSPKYLFRKEGQNVTLSCEQNLNHDAMYWYRQDPGQGLRLIYYSQIVNDFQKGDIAEGYSVSREKKESFPLTVTSAQKNPTAFYLCASSIVRDRTSPLHFGNGTRLTVT.

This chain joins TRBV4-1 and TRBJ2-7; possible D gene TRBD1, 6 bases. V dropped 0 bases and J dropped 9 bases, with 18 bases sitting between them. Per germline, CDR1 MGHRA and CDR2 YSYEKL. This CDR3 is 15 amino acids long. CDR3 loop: CASSQERQGYWPQYF. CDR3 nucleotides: TGCGCCAGCAGCCAAGAACGGCAGGGGTATTGGCCGCAGTACTTC.

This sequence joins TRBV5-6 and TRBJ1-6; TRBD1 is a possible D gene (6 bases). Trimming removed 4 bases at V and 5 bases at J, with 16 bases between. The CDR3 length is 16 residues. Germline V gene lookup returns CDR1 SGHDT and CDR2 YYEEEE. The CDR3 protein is CASSGGTGRDNSPLHF. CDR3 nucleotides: TGTGCCAGCAGCGGTGGAACAGGGAGGGATAATTCACCCCTCCACTTT.

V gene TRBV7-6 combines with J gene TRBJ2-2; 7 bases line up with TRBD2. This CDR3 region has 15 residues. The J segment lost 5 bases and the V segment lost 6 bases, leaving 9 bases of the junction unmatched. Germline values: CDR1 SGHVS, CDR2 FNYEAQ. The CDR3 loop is CASRRTSAGTGELFF. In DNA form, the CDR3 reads TGTGCCAGCAGACGCACTAGCGCGGGAACCGGGGAGCTGTTTTTT.

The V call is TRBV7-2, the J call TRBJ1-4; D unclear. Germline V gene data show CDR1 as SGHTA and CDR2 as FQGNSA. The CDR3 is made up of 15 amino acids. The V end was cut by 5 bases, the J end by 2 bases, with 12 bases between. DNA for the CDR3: TGTGCCAGCAGCCCGGACGAGCAGACTAATGAAAAACTGTTTTTT. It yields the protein CASSPDEQTNEKLFF.

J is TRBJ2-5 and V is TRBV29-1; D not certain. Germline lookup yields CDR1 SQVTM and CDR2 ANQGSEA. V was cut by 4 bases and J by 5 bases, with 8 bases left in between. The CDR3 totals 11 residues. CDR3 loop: CSVVTTETQYF. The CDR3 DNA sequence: TGCAGCGTTGTAACCACTGAGACCCAGTACTTC.

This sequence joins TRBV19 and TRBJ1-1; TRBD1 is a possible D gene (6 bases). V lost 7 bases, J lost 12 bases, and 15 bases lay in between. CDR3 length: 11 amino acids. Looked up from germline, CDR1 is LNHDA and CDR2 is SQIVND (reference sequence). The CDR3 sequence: CASIVGGVPFF. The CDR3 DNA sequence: TGTGCCAGTATTGTAGGGGGTGTCCCTTTCTTT.

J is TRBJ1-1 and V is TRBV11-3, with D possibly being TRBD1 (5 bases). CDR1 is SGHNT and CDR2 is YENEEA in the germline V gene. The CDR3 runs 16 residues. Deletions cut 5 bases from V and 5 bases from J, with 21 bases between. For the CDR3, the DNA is TGTGCCAGCAGCCACTTTTCAGGGAACGCCAGAACTGAAGCTTTCTTT. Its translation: CASSHFSGNARTEAFF.

CDR3 DNA: TGTGCCAGCAGTGAATTTCCGGGGGCTTCTGGCTACACCTTC. It translates to CASSEFPGASGYTF. The chain carries TRBV6-1 and TRBJ1-2, with D perhaps matching TRBD1 (6 bases). The CDR3 is 14 amino acids. V lost 2 bases and J lost 7, with 14 bases in between. Germline loops: CDR1 MNHNS, CDR2 SASEGT.

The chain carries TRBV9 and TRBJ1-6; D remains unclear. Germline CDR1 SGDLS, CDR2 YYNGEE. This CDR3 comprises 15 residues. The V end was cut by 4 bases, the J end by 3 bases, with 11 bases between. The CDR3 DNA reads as TGTGCCAGCAGCACCCTCGGGGACTATAATTCACCCCTCCACTTT. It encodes CASSTLGDYNSPLHF.

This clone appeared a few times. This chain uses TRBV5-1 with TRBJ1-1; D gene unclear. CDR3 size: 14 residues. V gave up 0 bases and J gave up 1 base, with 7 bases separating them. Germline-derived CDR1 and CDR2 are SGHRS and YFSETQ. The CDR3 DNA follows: TGCGCCAGCAGCTTGGAACCCCAGAACACTGAAGCTTTCTTT. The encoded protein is CASSLEPQNTEAFF.

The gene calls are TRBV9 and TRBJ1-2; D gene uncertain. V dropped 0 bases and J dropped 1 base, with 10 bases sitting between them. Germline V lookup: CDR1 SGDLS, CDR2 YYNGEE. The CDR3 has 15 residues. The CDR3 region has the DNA TGTGCCAGCAGCGTAGACAGTCTTTTTAACTATGGCTACACCTTC. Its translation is CASSVDSLFNYGYTF.

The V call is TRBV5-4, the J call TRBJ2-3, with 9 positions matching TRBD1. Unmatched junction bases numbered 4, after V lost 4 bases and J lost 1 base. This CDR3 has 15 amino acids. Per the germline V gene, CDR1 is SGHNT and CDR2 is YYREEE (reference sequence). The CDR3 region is CASSGRTGGTDTQYF. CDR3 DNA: TGTGCCAGCAGCGGACGGACAGGGGGCACAGATACGCAGTATTTT.